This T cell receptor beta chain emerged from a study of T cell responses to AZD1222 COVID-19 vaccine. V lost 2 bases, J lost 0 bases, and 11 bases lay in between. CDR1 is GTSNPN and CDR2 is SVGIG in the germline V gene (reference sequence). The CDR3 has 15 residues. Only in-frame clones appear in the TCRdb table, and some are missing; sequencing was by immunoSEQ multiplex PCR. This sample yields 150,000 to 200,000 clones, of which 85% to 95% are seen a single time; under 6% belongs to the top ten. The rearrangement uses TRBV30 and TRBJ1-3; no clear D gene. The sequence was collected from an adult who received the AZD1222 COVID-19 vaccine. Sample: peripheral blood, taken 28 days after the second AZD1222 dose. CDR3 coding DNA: TGTGCCTGGAGTAATCCTATTCTCTCTGGAAACACCATATATTTT. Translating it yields CAWSNPILSGNTIYF.